This TCR beta chain was captured in a study of control samples from healthy donors and cancer patients. Produced via immunoSEQ multiplex PCR; TCRdb's table is partial and in-frame only. The data show more than 75,000 clones, roughly three quarters seen once. Sample: blood. The receptor comes from a woman in her thirties in good health.

CDR3 residues: CASSIRGNSYEQYF. CDR3 DNA sequence: TGTGCCAGTAGTATTCGGGGGAACTCCTACGAGCAGTACTTC. The chain carries TRBV19 and TRBJ2-7; D perhaps matches TRBD2 (6 bases). V lost 3 bases and J 0 bases, leaving 9 bases between the germline ends. This CDR3 is 14 amino acids long. Per the germline V gene, CDR1 is LNHDA and CDR2 is SQIVND (reference sequence).